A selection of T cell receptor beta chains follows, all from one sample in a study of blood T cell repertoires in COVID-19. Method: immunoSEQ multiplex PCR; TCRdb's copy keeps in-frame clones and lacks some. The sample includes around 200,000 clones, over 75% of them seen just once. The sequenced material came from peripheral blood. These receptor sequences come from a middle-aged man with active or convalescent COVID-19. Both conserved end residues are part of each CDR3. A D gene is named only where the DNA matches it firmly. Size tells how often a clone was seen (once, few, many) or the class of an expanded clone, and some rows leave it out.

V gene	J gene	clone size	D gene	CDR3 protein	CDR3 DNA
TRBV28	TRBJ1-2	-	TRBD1	CASSLINPGTGYGYTF	TGTGCCAGCAGTTTAATAAATCCGGGGACAGGGTATGGCTACACCTTC
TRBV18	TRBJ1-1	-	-	CASSGQRNTEAFF	TGTGCCAGCTCCGGACAGCGGAACACTGAAGCTTTCTTT
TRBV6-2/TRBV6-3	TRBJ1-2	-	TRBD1	CASSSMPVTGASGYTF	TGTGCCAGCAGTTCTATGCCCGTGACAGGGGCGTCGGGCTACACCTTC
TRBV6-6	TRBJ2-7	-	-	CASSSGLQHIEQYF	TGTGCCAGCAGTTCGGGACTGCAGCACATCGAGCAGTACTTC
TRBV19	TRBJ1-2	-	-	CASSISSYGYTF	TGTGCCAGTAGTATCTCCAGCTATGGCTACACCTTC
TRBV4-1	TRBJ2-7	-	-	CASSPTVGSYEQYF	TGCGCCAGCAGCCCTACGGTCGGCTCCTACGAGCAGTACTTC
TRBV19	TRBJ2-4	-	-	CASSPGGGFGAKNIQYF	TGTGCCAGTAGTCCCGGTGGGGGGTTTGGGGCCAAAAACATTCAGTACTTC
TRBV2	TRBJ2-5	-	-	CASSLLQGEETQYF	TGTGCCAGCAGTCTACTTCAAGGGGAAGAGACCCAGTACTTC
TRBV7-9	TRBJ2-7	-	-	CASRRQAGVSSTEQYF	TGTGCCAGCAGGCGACAGGCTGGGGTCTCTTCAACCGAGCAGTACTTC
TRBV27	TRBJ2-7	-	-	CASSLGQNYEQYF	TGTGCCAGCAGTTTGGGGCAGAACTACGAGCAGTACTTC
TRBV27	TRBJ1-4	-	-	CASSRGATNEKLFF	TGTGCCAGCAGCAGGGGTGCCACTAATGAAAAACTGTTTTTT
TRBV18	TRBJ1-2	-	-	CASSPRSENYGYTF	TGTGCCAGCTCACCGCGGTCAGAGAACTATGGCTACACCTTC
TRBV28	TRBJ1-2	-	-	CASSLWSRERILYGYTF	TGTGCCAGCAGTTTATGGTCCCGGGAACGGATTTTATATGGCTACACCTTC
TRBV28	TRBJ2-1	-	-	CASSLEDWKNEQFF	TGTGCCAGCAGTTTAGAGGACTGGAAAAATGAGCAGTTCTTC
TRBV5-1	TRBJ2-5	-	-	CASSLSLGGETQYF	TGCGCCAGCAGCCTAAGCCTCGGGGGAGAGACCCAGTACTTC
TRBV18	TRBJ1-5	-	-	CASSPSHDSNQPQHF	TGTGCCAGCTCACCCAGTCACGATAGCAATCAGCCCCAGCATTTT
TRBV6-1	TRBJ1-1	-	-	CASTKGWRENTEAFF	TGTGCCAGCACTAAGGGGTGGAGGGAGAACACTGAAGCTTTCTTT
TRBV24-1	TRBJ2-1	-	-	CATSRGNEQFF	TGTGCCACCAGTCGGGGCAATGAGCAGTTCTTC
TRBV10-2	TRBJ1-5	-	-	CASSEQVQPQHF	TGCGCCAGCAGCGAACAGGTGCAGCCCCAGCATTTT
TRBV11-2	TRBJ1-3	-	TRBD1	CASSPWGRGSGNTIYF	TGTGCCAGCAGCCCGTGGGGCAGGGGGTCCGGAAACACCATATATTTT
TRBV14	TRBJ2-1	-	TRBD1	CASSHRQGSYNEQFF	TGTGCCAGCAGCCACCGACAGGGGTCTTACAATGAGCAGTTCTTC
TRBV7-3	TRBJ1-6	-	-	CASSASDISPLHF	TGTGCCAGCAGCGCGTCCGACATTTCACCCCTCCACTTT
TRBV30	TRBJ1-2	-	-	CAWNPGGVDYGYTF	TGTGCCTGGAACCCCGGAGGGGTCGACTATGGCTACACCTTC
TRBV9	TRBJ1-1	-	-	CASRQDTEAFF	TGTGCCAGCAGGCAGGACACTGAAGCTTTCTTT
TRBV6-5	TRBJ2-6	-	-	CASRPVGANVLTF	TGTGCCAGCAGGCCGGTTGGGGCCAACGTCCTGACTTTC
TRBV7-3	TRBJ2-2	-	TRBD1	CASSSPDRGSTGELFF	TGTGCCAGCAGCTCACCCGACAGGGGGTCCACCGGGGAGCTGTTTTTT
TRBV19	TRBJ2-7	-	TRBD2	CARPSGRLYEQYF	TGTGCCAGGCCTAGCGGGAGGCTCTACGAGCAGTACTTC
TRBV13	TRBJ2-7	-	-	CASSLGRGNVGYEQYF	TGTGCCAGCAGCTTAGGCCGAGGTAATGTAGGCTACGAGCAGTACTTC
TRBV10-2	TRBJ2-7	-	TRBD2	CASSGGFTSGSYEQYF	TGCGCCAGCAGTGGGGGGTTCACTAGCGGGAGTTACGAGCAGTACTTC
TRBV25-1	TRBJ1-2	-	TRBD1	CASSEWDRGRPQNYGYTF	TGTGCCAGCAGTGAATGGGACAGGGGGAGACCACAGAACTATGGCTACACCTTC
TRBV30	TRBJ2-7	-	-	CAWSVVGVEQYF	TGTGCCTGGAGTGTAGTCGGGGTCGAGCAGTACTTC
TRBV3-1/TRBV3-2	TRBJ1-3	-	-	CASNWGGENTIYF	TGTGCCAGCAATTGGGGGGGGGAAAACACCATATATTTT
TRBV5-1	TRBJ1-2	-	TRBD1	CASSAGTGAGYTF	TGCGCCAGCAGCGCCGGGACAGGAGCTGGCTACACCTTC
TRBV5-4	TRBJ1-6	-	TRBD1	CASSFGQGENSPLHF	TGTGCCAGCAGCTTCGGACAGGGAGAGAATTCACCCCTCCACTTT
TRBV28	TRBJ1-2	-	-	CASSLRGRVYGYTF	TGTGCCAGCAGTTTGCGGGGGCGCGTCTATGGCTACACCTTC
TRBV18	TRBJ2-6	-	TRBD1	CASSGQDNVLTF	TGTGCCAGCTCGGGACAGGACAACGTCCTGACTTTC
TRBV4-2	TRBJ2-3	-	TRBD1	CASSQATGPLRDTQYF	TGTGCCAGCAGCCAAGCGACAGGGCCACTCAGGGATACGCAGTATTTT
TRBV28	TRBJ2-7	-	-	CASTPWAEDQTYEQYF	TGTGCCAGTACCCCGTGGGCGGAGGACCAAACCTACGAGCAGTACTTC
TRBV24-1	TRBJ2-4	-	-	CATSDLTGKNIQYF	TGTGCCACCAGTGACCTGACAGGAAAAAACATTCAGTACTTC
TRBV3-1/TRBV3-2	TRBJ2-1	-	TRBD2	CASSQDSGGGYNEQFF	TGTGCCAGCAGCCAAGATTCCGGGGGAGGGTACAATGAGCAGTTCTTC
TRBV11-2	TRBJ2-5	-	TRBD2	CASSLGIEGGETQYF	TGTGCCAGCAGCTTAGGTATCGAGGGAGGGGAGACCCAGTACTTC
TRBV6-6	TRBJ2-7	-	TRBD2	CASYNSGGAVDEQYF	TGTGCCAGCTACAATAGCGGGGGGGCCGTTGACGAGCAGTACTTC
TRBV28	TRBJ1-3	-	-	CASSDFTQGGNTIYF	TGTGCCAGCAGTGACTTTACACAGGGCGGAAACACCATATATTTT
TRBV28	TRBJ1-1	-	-	CASSSWQNTEAFF	TGTGCCAGCAGTTCTTGGCAGAACACTGAAGCTTTCTTT
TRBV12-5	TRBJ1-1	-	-	CASGLVLGQGGNTEAFF	TGTGCTAGTGGTTTGGTACTCGGGCAGGGCGGTAACACTGAAGCTTTCTTT
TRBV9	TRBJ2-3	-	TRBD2	CASSGRLAGDTDTQYF	TGTGCCAGCAGCGGCAGACTAGCGGGAGACACAGATACGCAGTATTTT
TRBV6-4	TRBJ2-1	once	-	CASSTRGGGNEQFF	TGTGCCAGCAGTACTAGAGGGGGGGGGAATGAGCAGTTCTTC
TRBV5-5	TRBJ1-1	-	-	CASSLSRDTEAFF	TGTGCCAGCAGCTTGAGCAGGGACACTGAAGCTTTCTTT
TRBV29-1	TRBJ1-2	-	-	CSALDSYGYTF	TGCAGCGCCTTGGACAGCTATGGCTACACCTTC
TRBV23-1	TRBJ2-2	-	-	CASSQQWGDGELFF	TGCGCCAGCAGTCAACAGTGGGGGGACGGGGAGCTGTTTTTT
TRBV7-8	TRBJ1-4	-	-	CASSTYRTTNEKLFF	TGTGCCAGCAGCACCTACAGGACAACTAATGAAAAACTGTTTTTT
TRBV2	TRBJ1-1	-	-	CATKDYTEAFF	TGTGCCACTAAGGACTACACTGAAGCTTTCTTT
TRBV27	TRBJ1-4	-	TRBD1	CASSYQGGNEKLFF	TGTGCCAGCAGTTACCAGGGGGGTAATGAAAAACTGTTTTTT